Each of the 11 T cell receptor beta chains below was sequenced from the same sample in a study of cytotoxic CD8 clonotypes in ibrutinib-treated CLL. TCRdb's copy holds only in-frame clones and misses some; the assay was immunoSEQ multiplex PCR. Of a few hundred thousand clones listed, roughly 85% are singletons. The sequencing used PBMCs, collected before ibrutinib treatment. The receptors were sampled from a human donor with chronic lymphocytic leukemia.

This chain joins TRBV6-5 and TRBJ1-2; D is possibly TRBD1 (5 bases). V was clipped by 7 bases and J by 4 bases, with 13 bases between them. Germline-derived CDR1 and CDR2 are MNHEY and SVGAGI. The CDR3 is made up of 13 amino acids. CDR3 protein: CASMGGAPYGYTF. Here the CDR3 DNA reads TGTGCCAGCATGGGGGGAGCACCCTATGGCTACACCTTC.

The chain joins TRBV6-5 to TRBJ2-3; 9 nucleotides agree with TRBD2. The length of the CDR3 is 16 residues. Germline V gene sequence: CDR1 MNHEY, CDR2 SVGAGI. V was pared by 2 bases and J by 5 bases, with 8 bases of the junction left unmatched. The CDR3 here is CASSYGVAGVGDTQYF. CDR3 bases: TGTGCCAGCAGTTACGGAGTAGCGGGAGTTGGAGATACGCAGTATTTT.

The chain couples TRBV30 to TRBJ2-5, with a weak D call TRBD2 (6 bases). In germline, CDR1 is GTSNPN, CDR2 SVGIG (reference sequence). Trimming pared 0 bases from V and 9 bases from J, leaving 17 bases between. The CDR3 consists of 14 residues. CDR3 DNA: TGTGCCTGGAGTGTTTCGGCGCGAGGAGGGCCCCAGTACTTC. The encoded protein is CAWSVSARGGPQYF.

V gene TRBV7-2 combines with J gene TRBJ2-3; tentative D call: TRBD2 (6 bases). The ends were cut back, 7 bases at V and 3 bases at J, with 23 bases in the middle. The CDR3 consists of 17 residues. Germline V gene sequence: CDR1 SGHTA, CDR2 FQGNSA. CDR3 DNA: TGTGCCAGCACCCAACCCGACGCGGGGTTTTGGACAGATACGCAGTATTTT. It specifies CASTQPDAGFWTDTQYF. Full variable domain (remainder filled in from reference TRBV7-2 and TRBJ2-3): GAGVSQSPSNKVTEKGKDVELRCDPISGHTALYWYRQSLGQGLEFLIYFQGNSAPDKSGLPSDRFSAERTGGSVSTLTIQRTQQEDSAVYLCASTQPDAGFWTDTQYFGPGTRLTVL.

This clone has only a few counts. The chain is built from TRBV6-5 and TRBJ2-7; D is uncertain. The V end lost 2 bases, the J end lost 2 bases, and 7 bases lay between the germline ends. This CDR3 has 13 residues. CDR1 and CDR2 (germline): MNHEY, SVGAGI. CDR3 protein: CASSYHGAYEQYF. CDR3 bases: TGTGCCAGCAGTTACCACGGAGCCTACGAGCAGTACTTC.

The rearrangement uses TRBV15 and TRBJ2-7, with D perhaps matching TRBD1 (6 bases). Trimming pared 3 bases from V and 5 bases from J, leaving 17 bases between. Germline CDR1 LNHNV, CDR2 YYDKDF (reference sequence). The CDR3 has 15 amino acids. The CDR3 sequence: CATSSIATGVHEQYF. CDR3 DNA sequence: TGTGCCACCAGCAGTATAGCGACAGGTGTACACGAGCAGTACTTC.

The rearrangement joins TRBV9 to TRBJ2-1; 8 nucleotides match TRBD2. Germline CDR1 SGDLS, CDR2 YYNGEE. There are 17 residues in the CDR3. V trimming: 0 bases; J trimming: 0 bases; junction bases outside the gene matches: 5. The CDR3 reads CASSVGGSGSSYNEQFF. The DNA of the CDR3 is TGTGCCAGCAGCGTAGGGGGAAGCGGGAGCTCCTACAATGAGCAGTTCTTC.

The CDR3 coding sequence is TGTGCCAGTAGTCTCCAGGCGGATGAGCAGTTCTTC. Translation: CASSLQADEQFF. The chain carries TRBV19 and TRBJ2-1; D gene unclear. Germline CDR1 reads LNHDA; CDR2 reads SQIVND (reference sequence). The CDR3 is made up of 12 amino acids. Trimming removed 5 bases at V and 8 bases at J, with 10 bases between.

The chain carries TRBV2 and TRBJ2-1; weak D call: TRBD2 (5 bases). The V and J ends lost 6 bases and 5 bases respectively, with 11 bases between them. Germline values: CDR1 SNHLY, CDR2 FYNNEI. The CDR3 covers 13 residues. The CDR3, as DNA: TGTGCCAGCAGGGTCCTGAGGGACAATGAGCAGTTCTTC. Translating gives CASRVLRDNEQFF.

This chain connects TRBV7-9 to TRBJ1-2, with D uncertain. Germline values: CDR1 SEHNR, CDR2 FQNEAQ (reference sequence). V lost 0 bases, J lost 8 bases, and 7 bases lay in between. The CDR3 length is 12 residues. The DNA of the CDR3 is TGTGCCAGCAGCTTAGCCACAGACGGCTACACCTTC. Amino acids: CASSLATDGYTF.

The chain combines TRBV29-1 with TRBJ2-1; the D is unclear. The CDR3 covers 15 residues. From germline, CDR1 is SQVTM and CDR2 ANQGSEA. Trimming stripped 4 bases from V and 0 bases from J, with 13 bases between. Here the CDR3 reads CSVAAARHSYNEQFF. The CDR3 nucleotides are TGCAGCGTTGCGGCGGCGAGACACTCCTACAATGAGCAGTTCTTC.